The present T cell receptor beta chain was sequenced within a study of type 1 and type 2 diabetes patients. The PCR template was genomic DNA. A primer set of 30 forward and 13 reverse primers amplified the CDR3. Each CDR3 protein gets one entry after TCRdb re-called the multiplex PCR reads with MiXCR. The repertoire holds more than 250,000 distinct CDR3 sequences, with 45% to 60% as singletons. CDR3 size: 13 residues. Trimming took 8 bases from V and 4 from J, leaving 11 bases between them. Germline V gives CDR1 LNHDA, CDR2 SQIVND (reference sequence). The sample holds a few counts of this clonotype. This receptor was taken from a man younger than 30 with type 2 diabetes. V and J are TRBV19 and TRBJ2-2; a possible D gene is TRBD2 (5 bases). Sequencing was done on a sample of peripheral blood mononuclear cells (PBMCs). Written as DNA, the CDR3 is TGTGCCAGTGGAGGCATACTCACCGGGGAGCTGTTTTTT. Translation gives CASGGILTGELFF.